This T cell receptor beta chain was recovered during a study of blood T cell repertoires in COVID-19. Study at large: The study drew acute and convalescent COVID-19 samples from the United States, Italy and Spain.

Germline values: CDR1 SGHVS, CDR2 FNYEAQ. V was clipped by 11 bases and J by 6 bases; unmatched bases: 7. The CDR3 is 12 residues long. Clones were read by immunoSEQ multiplex PCR, and TCRdb kept only the in-frame ones, dropping some. The repertoire holds 150,000 to 200,000 clones, with roughly 81% as singletons. Material for sequencing was peripheral blood. This clonotype was obtained from a man in his forties or fifties with acute or convalescent COVID-19. J is TRBJ2-3 and V is TRBV7-6; 8 nucleotides align to TRBD1. CDR3 nucleotide sequence: TGTGCCTCAAAGACAGGGGCGGATACGCAGTATTTT. Translating gives CASKTGADTQYF.